The next 29 T cell receptor beta chains were all read from a single sample in a study of CD8+CD57+ T cells in acquired aplastic anemia. Flow cytometry had shown expanded CD8+CD57+ cells in the patients chosen for sequencing. Genomic DNA served as template for TCR beta VDJ and CDR3 profiling. TCRdb redid the calling of the reads with MiXCR, one entry per CDR3 protein. Found here are just over 450,000 distinct CDR3 sequences, around 32% of them singletons; the top ten hold under 0.95%. Source material: sorted CD4+, CD8+, or CD8+CD57+ T cells (not recorded which) from PBMCs. Source of these receptors: a human donor with aplastic anemia.

The genes are TRBV29-1 and TRBJ2-1, with TRBD1 matching 10 bases. This CDR3 region has 14 residues. Germline V gene data show CDR1 as SQVTM and CDR2 as ANQGSEA. CDR3 residues: CSSTGTGVYNEQFF. CDR3 sequence (DNA): TGCAGTTCAACCGGGACAGGGGTCTACAATGAGCAGTTCTTC.

There are many counts of this clonotype. V gene TRBV7-6 combines with J gene TRBJ2-7; TRBD1 aligns across 9 bases. Germline V gene lookup returns CDR1 SGHVS and CDR2 FNYEAQ. There are 14 residues in the CDR3. Trimming cost V 5 bases and J 3 bases; bases outside gene matches: 5. The CDR3 nucleotides read TGTGCCAGCAGCCCGCAGACAGGGGGCTACGAGCAGTACTTC. Protein product: CASSPQTGGYEQYF.

Comment on this clonotype: At one end the junction does not follow the germline gene, possibly because of a read error. This chain uses TRBV10-3 with TRBJ2-7; TRBD1 aligns across 8 bases. Germline CDR1 and CDR2: ENHRY and SYGVKD. This CDR3 has 14 amino acids. Here the CDR3 DNA reads TGTGCCAGCAGTTTGTCAGGGGGCTTATCCGAGCAGTACTTC. Its protein is CASSLSGGLSEQYF.

This clonotype was detected ten times or more. The V call is TRBV29-1, the J call TRBJ2-2; weak D call: TRBD1 (5 bases). Per the germline V gene, CDR1 is SQVTM and CDR2 is ANQGSEA. The CDR3 covers 13 residues. V was shortened by 3 bases and J by 1 base, with 6 bases between the two germline ends. This CDR3 reads CSVDQGNTGELFF. The CDR3 DNA reads TGCAGCGTTGACCAGGGGAACACCGGGGAGCTGTTTTTT.

This clonotype came up a few times. This chain links TRBV5-4 with TRBJ2-5, with D maybe TRBD2 (7 bases). The CDR3 consists of 15 residues. Trimming took off 7 bases at V and 2 bases at J, with 18 bases between the two ends. CDR1 is SGHNT and CDR2 is YYREEE in the germline V gene (reference sequence). CDR3: CASGGGGRLQETQYF. DNA for the CDR3: TGTGCCAGCGGGGGCGGGGGCCGACTACAAGAGACCCAGTACTTC.

The rearrangement uses TRBV25-1 and TRBJ1-2; 9 bases are shared with TRBD1. CDR1 and CDR2 (germline): MGHDK, SYGVNS. V shed 6 bases and J 10 bases; nucleotides not matched to a gene: 9. The CDR3 length is 13 residues. The CDR3 DNA is TGTGCCAGCAGCTGGGGGACAGGGCCCTCCTACACCTTC. The encoded protein is CASSWGTGPSYTF.

In the case of this clonotype: The junction differs from germline at one of its ends, possibly a read error. CDR3 region: CRARVGGSSYEQYF. For the CDR3, the DNA is TGCCGTGCTAGAGTAGGGGGGAGCTCCTACGAGCAGTACTTC. The rearrangement links TRBV20-1 to TRBJ2-7; D is tentatively TRBD1 or TRBD2 (6 bases each). The CDR3 is 14 residues long. CDR1 is DFQATT, CDR2 SNEGSKA, per germline (reference sequence).

In its sample, this clonotype was seen a few times. The CDR3: CAQRSRDTIYF. The CDR3 DNA follows: TGTGCCCAAAGGTCCAGGGACACCATATATTTT. V usage is TRBV30 and J usage is TRBJ1-3; D is possibly TRBD1 (5 bases). Germline values: CDR1 GTSNPN, CDR2 SVGIG (reference sequence). The CDR3 is 11 amino acids. The V end was cut by 8 bases, the J end by 8 bases, with 13 bases between.

This chain links TRBV11-2 with TRBJ2-3; the D call may be TRBD1 or TRBD2 (6 bases each). Germline CDR1 is SGHAT and CDR2 is FQNNGV. V lost 5 bases and J lost 0, with 15 bases in between. This CDR3 has 16 residues. CDR3 sequence reads: CASSTLRGASTDTQYF. CDR3 DNA: TGTGCCAGCAGCACCTTGAGGGGGGCCAGCACAGATACGCAGTATTTT.

The rearrangement joins TRBV4-2 to TRBJ2-3, with D perhaps given as TRBD1 or TRBD2 (5 bases each). V lost 4 bases and J 0 bases, leaving 23 bases between the germline ends. CDR1 is LGHNA and CDR2 is YNFKEQ in the germline V gene. The CDR3 covers 19 residues. The CDR3 nucleotides are TGTGCCAGCAGCCCGTCCCGTCTTCGTGGGACCGGAAGCACAGATACGCAGTATTTT. This sequence encodes CASSPSRLRGTGSTDTQYF.

The genes are TRBV20-1 and TRBJ2-3; tentative D call: TRBD1 (5 bases). CDR1 and CDR2 from the germline V gene are DFQATT and SNEGSKA (reference sequence). The V end lost 6 bases, the J end lost 4 bases, and 17 bases lay between the germline ends. The CDR3 is made up of 14 amino acids. CDR3 nucleotide sequence: TGCAGTGCCCCAGCGCAGGGTTTGGCAGATACGCAGTATTTT. It yields the protein CSAPAQGLADTQYF.

The V gene is TRBV5-1, the J gene TRBJ2-5, with D perhaps TRBD2 (7 bases). This CDR3 spans 14 amino acids. The germline gives CDR1 SGHRS, CDR2 YFSETQ. V was shortened by 9 bases and J by 5 bases, with 20 bases between the two germline ends. The CDR3 region is CATSEGGGHETQYF. CDR3 DNA: TGCGCCACGTCCGAGGGGGGAGGGCACGAGACCCAGTACTTC.

This clonotype was picked up a small number of times. The CDR3 DNA reads TGTGCCAGCAGCGCCACAGGGGCGGGAAACATTCAGTACTTC. Translation: CASSATGAGNIQYF. The genes are TRBV7-9 and TRBJ2-4, with TRBD1 identical over 7 bases. Per germline, CDR1 SEHNR and CDR2 FQNEAQ (reference sequence). V gave up 5 bases and J gave up 6 bases; unmatched junction bases: 7. The CDR3 has 14 amino acids.

This clonotype was seen a few times. V is TRBV2 and J is TRBJ1-2, with unresolved D. This CDR3 region has 12 residues. Per germline, CDR1 SNHLY and CDR2 FYNNEI. The ends were cut back, 2 bases at V and 6 bases at J, with 7 bases in the middle. CDR3 amino acids: CASSESLDGYTF. The CDR3 nucleotides are TGTGCCAGCAGTGAATCGTTGGATGGCTACACCTTC. The variable domain in full, completed from reference TRBV2 and TRBJ1-2, reads EPEVTQTPSHQVTQMGQEVILRCVPISNHLYFYWYRQILGQKVEFLVSFYNNEISEKSEIFDDQFSVERPDGSNFTLKIRSTKLEDSAMYFCASSESLDGYTFGSGTRLTVV.

The chain recombines TRBV11-2 with TRBJ2-3; maybe TRBD2 (7 bases). Germline V lookup: CDR1 SGHAT, CDR2 FQNNGV. The CDR3 is 16 residues long. Trimming left V 2 bases short and J 4 bases short, with 16 bases between. For the CDR3, the DNA is TGTGCCAGCAGCTTAATGGCGGCGGGGGCGGCAGATACGCAGTATTTT. Protein sequence: CASSLMAAGAADTQYF.

The gene calls are TRBV20-1 and TRBJ1-1; TRBD1 aligns across 11 bases. There are 14 residues in the CDR3. V shed 4 bases, J shed 4 bases, and the junction held 5 bases outside the gene matches. CDR1 and CDR2 from the germline V gene are DFQATT and SNEGSKA (reference sequence). CDR3 protein: CSAIPGTGGTEAFF. The CDR3 DNA sequence: TGCAGTGCTATACCCGGGACAGGGGGCACTGAAGCTTTCTTT.

This chain joins TRBV5-1 and TRBJ2-1, with TRBD2 matching 13 bases. The length of the CDR3 is 13 residues. Germline CDR1 is SGHRS and CDR2 is YFSETQ. V was pared by 5 bases and J by 14 bases, with 7 bases of the junction left unmatched. The CDR3 region has the DNA TGCGCCAGCAGGGATGGACTAGCGGGAGTGAAGTTCTTC. Its translation is CASRDGLAGVKFF.

There are many counts of this clonotype. The gene calls are TRBV5-5 and TRBJ1-6; unclear D gene. CDR3 length: 15 amino acids. Trimming removed 0 bases at V and 7 bases at J, with 11 bases between. Germline V gene data show CDR1 as SGHKS and CDR2 as YYEKEE (reference sequence). CDR3 region: CASSLGSTSNSPLHF. The CDR3 nucleotides read TGTGCCAGCAGCTTGGGTTCGACGAGCAATTCACCCCTCCACTTT.

The gene calls are TRBV11-3 and TRBJ2-7; TRBD1 is a possible D gene (5 bases). Trimming pared 6 bases from V and 2 bases from J, leaving 11 bases between. Germline V gene data show CDR1 as SGHNT and CDR2 as YENEEA. This CDR3 comprises 13 residues. CDR3 coding DNA: TGTGCCAGCAGTCGACAGCTTACCTACGAGCAGTACTTC. Translated: CASSRQLTYEQYF.

The table lists this clonotype with a few counts. The rearrangement uses TRBV19 and TRBJ2-7, with 7 nucleotides matching TRBD2. This CDR3 is built from 17 residues. J was trimmed by 5 bases and V by 8 bases; bases with no gene match: 21. CDR1 is LNHDA and CDR2 is SQIVND in the germline V gene (reference sequence). The CDR3 DNA reads TGTGCCAGTTCCCGCGGGGGTGTCGGACTAGAGACCCACGAGCAGTACTTC. It is translated as CASSRGGVGLETHEQYF.

This clonotype has ten or more counts. The gene calls are TRBV5-1 and TRBJ2-7; D unclear. The CDR3 runs 14 residues. Germline V gene data show CDR1 as SGHRS and CDR2 as YFSETQ. Deletions cut 4 bases from V and 4 bases from J, with 15 bases between. In DNA form, the CDR3 reads TGCGCCAGCAGCCAGACTGCGGTTGATTACGAGCAGTACTTC. Translated: CASSQTAVDYEQYF.

As concerns this clonotype: One end of the junction fails to match germline, which may point to a read error. The V and J genes are TRBV20-1 and TRBJ2-5; D uncertain. The CDR3 loop spans 14 amino acids. Germline values: CDR1 DFQATT, CDR2 SNEGSKA (reference sequence). The CDR3 loop is CSARGTADQEAQYF. The CDR3, as DNA: TGCAGTGCTAGAGGTACGGCGGACCAAGAGGCCCAGTACTTC.

Note on this clonotype: This may be a read error: a much more frequent sequence differs by one nucleotide. The chain links TRBV11-2 to TRBJ2-1, with TRBD2 matching over 10 bases. The length of the CDR3 is 15 residues. Germline lookup yields CDR1 SGHAT and CDR2 FQNNGV. The V gene end was trimmed by 3 bases and the J gene end by 5 bases; junction bases not matched to a gene: 4. For the CDR3, the DNA is TGTGCCAGCAGCTTGCAAGCGGGAGGGAACAATGAGCAGTTCTTC. Protein: CASSLQAGGNNEQFF.

This sequence joins TRBV7-3 and TRBJ1-1, with no clear D. This CDR3 spans 15 amino acids. Deletions cut 2 bases from V and 1 base from J, with 11 bases between. CDR1 SGHTA and CDR2 FQGTGA come from the germline V gene. CDR3 amino acids: CASSLQAEGNTEAFF. In DNA form, the CDR3 reads TGTGCCAGCAGCTTACAGGCAGAGGGGAACACTGAAGCTTTCTTT.

This clonotype has a count of ten or more. The rearrangement uses TRBV7-2 and TRBJ2-1; no clear D. Trimming cost V 0 bases and J 2 bases, with 8 bases left between them. The CDR3 extends over 15 amino acids. The germline V gene encodes CDR1 SGHTA and CDR2 FQGNSA. In nucleotides, the CDR3 is TGTGCCAGCAGCTTAGCAGGGCTAGCCTACAATGAGCAGTTCTTC. Translating it yields CASSLAGLAYNEQFF.

This rearrangement joins TRBV2 to TRBJ2-3; 8 nucleotides align to TRBD1. The ends lost 2 bases at V and 3 bases at J; junction bases unmatched: 10. Germline lookup yields CDR1 SNHLY and CDR2 FYNNEI. CDR3 length: 17 residues. CDR3: CASSEKRTGMGTDTQYF. The CDR3, as DNA: TGTGCCAGCAGTGAAAAAAGGACAGGGATGGGGACAGATACGCAGTATTTT.

This clonotype was detected ten times or more. The rearrangement joins TRBV20-1 to TRBJ2-7; possibly TRBD1 or TRBD2 for D (5 bases each). V lost 6 bases, J lost 1 base, and 13 bases lay in between. Per germline, CDR1 DFQATT and CDR2 SNEGSKA (reference sequence). CDR3 size: 13 residues. CDR3 nucleotides: TGCAGTGCCCCAACTGGGGGTTCCTACGAGCAGTACTTC. It translates to CSAPTGGSYEQYF.

The V and J genes are TRBV19 and TRBJ1-2; D is possibly TRBD1 (6 bases). V was trimmed by 5 bases and J by 4 bases, leaving 11 bases between them. Looked up from germline, CDR1 is LNHDA and CDR2 is SQIVND (reference sequence). The CDR3 is 13 residues long. CDR3 DNA: TGTGCCAGTAGTCGGACAGCGAGCTATGGCTACACCTTC. Translating gives CASSRTASYGYTF.

The chain links TRBV19 to TRBJ1-5, with D perhaps TRBD1 (5 bases). CDR3 size: 18 residues. Trimming took off 0 bases at V and 5 bases at J, with 20 bases between the two ends. Per germline, CDR1 LNHDA and CDR2 SQIVND (reference sequence). CDR3 nucleotides: TGTGCCAGTAGTATAGATCTATCAGGGACCGCTGCGCATCAGCCCCAGCATTTT. This gives the protein CASSIDLSGTAAHQPQHF. Variable domain in full (rest from reference TRBV19 and TRBJ1-5): DGGITQSPKYLFRKEGQNVTLSCEQNLNHDAMYWYRQDPGQGLRLIYYSQIVNDFQKGDIAEGYSVSREKKESFPLTVTSAQKNPTAFYLCASSIDLSGTAAHQPQHFGDGTRLSIL.